This is a list of T cell receptor beta chains from one sample in a study of regulatory T cells in long-lasting Graves disease. TCRdb re-called the multiplex PCR reads with MiXCR, one entry per CDR3 protein. The sample holds under 500,000 distinct CDR3 sequences, roughly 17% seen once. This same sample was also taken into another study, of T cells in Graves' hyperthyroidism and ophthalmopathy.

The source was peripheral blood mononuclear cells (PBMCs), collected at new diagnosis, from a patient treated with antithyroid drugs. These receptors were taken from a woman in her 30s with Graves disease. CDR3s include the opening cysteine and the closing phenylalanine or tryptophan. Fields, in order: V gene, J gene, clone size, D gene, CDR3 DNA, CDR3 protein. The D gene is left open where the match is weak. Clone size, where shown, is once, few, many, or a class for clones that have expanded.

TRBV7-9,TRBJ2-7,many,NA,TGTGCCAGCAGCTCAGGCGGGGTACCCGTCTACGAGCAGTACTTC,CASSSGGVPVYEQYF
TRBV28,TRBJ2-3,many,TRBD1,TGTGCCAGCAGTAGGACAGGGTTAGATACGCAGTATTTT,CASSRTGLDTQYF
TRBV12-3/TRBV12-4,TRBJ1-1,many,NA,TGTGCCAGCAACCGGGTCATGAACACTGAAGCTTTCTTT,CASNRVMNTEAFF
TRBV11-2,TRBJ2-3,many,NA,TGTGCCAGCAGCGCCCCACCGGGTACAGTCACAGATACGCAGTATTTT,CASSAPPGTVTDTQYF
TRBV4-3,TRBJ1-1,few,NA,TGCGCCAGCAGCCAAGGACTTTTGTCCCTGAACACTGAAGCTTTCTTT,CASSQGLLSLNTEAFF
TRBV20-1,TRBJ1-1,many,NA,TGCAGTGCTAGAGATATGGGGAGGGGGAACACTGAAGCTTTCTTT,CSARDMGRGNTEAFF
TRBV5-6,TRBJ1-1,many,NA,TGTGCCAGCAGCTTTCCAGGGTTGAACACTGAAGCTTTCTTT,CASSFPGLNTEAFF
TRBV7-9,TRBJ2-7,few,TRBD1,TGTGCCAGCAGCTTCCCGGGACAGGGGAACGAGCAGTACTTC,CASSFPGQGNEQYF
TRBV2,TRBJ2-1,NA,NA,TGTGCCAGCAAGGGGAGCAACAATGAGCAGTTCTTC,CASKGSNNEQFF
TRBV7-9,TRBJ2-2,many,TRBD1,TGTGCCAGCAGCTCGACAGGGCACGGGGAGCTGTTTTTT,CASSSTGHGELFF
TRBV28,TRBJ2-5,many,NA,TGTGCCAGCAGTGTCATAGAGACCCAGTACTTC,CASSVIETQYF
TRBV7-2,TRBJ2-3,many,NA,TGTGCCAGCAGTTTTATCCTCCAGACAGGACCTAGCACAGATACGCAGTATTTT,CASSFILQTGPSTDTQYF
TRBV27,TRBJ2-3,NA,TRBD2,TGTGCCATCAGTGTTAGGGGACTAGCGGAAGCCACAGATACGCAGTATTTT,CAISVRGLAEATDTQYF
TRBV6-5,TRBJ2-5,many,NA,TGTGCCAGCAGTTATCAGGGGCTCAGGGAGACCCAGTACTTC,CASSYQGLRETQYF
TRBV12-3/TRBV12-4,TRBJ1-1,NA,NA,TGTGCCAGCAGTTCCGACAGGAGCACTGAAGCTTTCTTT,CASSSDRSTEAFF
TRBV5-1,TRBJ2-1,many,TRBD2,TGCGCCAGCAGCATACAGCGGGATGTGGATGAGCAGTTCTTC,CASSIQRDVDEQFF
TRBV12-3/TRBV12-4,TRBJ2-3,many,TRBD2,TGTGCCAGCAGTTTACCCCTAGCGGCAACAAAGGATACGCAGTATTTT,CASSLPLAATKDTQYF
TRBV10-2,TRBJ1-1,many,NA,TGCGCCAGCAGTGATACAGGACAACAGAACACTGAAGCTTTCTTT,CASSDTGQQNTEAFF
TRBV27,TRBJ2-1,NA,NA,TGTGCCAGCAGTTGGCGAGGGGTTAGTTGGAGTGAACAGTTCTTC,CASSWRGVSWSEQFF
TRBV18,TRBJ2-3,many,NA,TGTGCCAGCTCGAGGGCATTGGATACGCAGTATTTT,CASSRALDTQYF
TRBV28,TRBJ1-1,NA,NA,TGTGCCAGCAGTCGCAGGGCTGATAACACTGAAGCTTTCTTT,CASSRRADNTEAFF
TRBV28,TRBJ1-2,few,NA,TGTGCCAGCATGAGGAACTATGGCTACACCTTC,CASMRNYGYTF
TRBV20-1,TRBJ2-4,few,TRBD1,TGCAGTGCTGGCGGGACAGGGACTCTACAAAACATTCAGTACTTC,CSAGGTGTLQNIQYF
TRBV4-3,TRBJ2-4,many,NA,TGCGCCAGCAGCCAACAACTGGAGTGGAACATTCAGTACTTC,CASSQQLEWNIQYF
TRBV27,TRBJ2-5,NA,TRBD2,TGTGCCAGCAGTTCCCGGGACCCCGGCGGCGGGAGACAGACCCAGTACTTC,CASSSRDPGGGRQTQYF
TRBV10-3,TRBJ1-1,many,NA,TGTGCCATCGGGGATACTGAAGCTTTCTTT,CAIGDTEAFF
TRBV13,TRBJ2-1,NA,TRBD2,TGTGCCAGCAGCTCGGGACTAGCGGGAGTGAATGAGCAGTTCTTC,CASSSGLAGVNEQFF
TRBV30,TRBJ2-3,many,NA,TGTGCCTGGTGGGGGGACACCGATACGCAGTATTTT,CAWWGDTDTQYF
TRBV19,TRBJ1-1,many,NA,TGTGCCAGTAGTAACGGGATATACACTGAAGCTTTCTTT,CASSNGIYTEAFF
TRBV4-2,TRBJ2-1,NA,NA,TGTGCCAGCCGAGGTGGGGCCAATGAGCAGTTCTTC,CASRGGANEQFF
TRBV29-1,TRBJ2-1,once,NA,TGCAGCGCCGGAACTAAATCCTACAATGAGCAGTTCTTC,CSAGTKSYNEQFF
TRBV18,TRBJ2-5,many,TRBD1,TGTGCCAGCTTACCGACTCAAGGACAGGGTAGTTTGAAGACCCAGTACTTC,CASLPTQGQGSLKTQYF
TRBV7-9,TRBJ2-7,many,NA,TGTGCCAGCAGCTTACAAGTACCCTACGAGCAGTACTTC,CASSLQVPYEQYF
TRBV29-1,TRBJ2-1,few,TRBD2,TGCAGCGGCGGGAGGCTAGCGCTATACAATGAGCAGTTCTTC,CSGGRLALYNEQFF
TRBV24-1,TRBJ2-1,many,NA,TGTGCCACCAGTGACAACAGGGTTAATCGCAATGAGCAGTTCTTC,CATSDNRVNRNEQFF
TRBV6-1,TRBJ2-7,many,TRBD1,TGTGCCAGCAGTGTAGGGACAGGGAACAACTACGAGCAGTACTTC,CASSVGTGNNYEQYF
TRBV20-1,TRBJ2-2,few,NA,TGCAGTGCTACCGAAATAGGGGTCGGGGAGCTGTTTTTT,CSATEIGVGELFF
TRBV18,TRBJ2-7,NA,NA,TGTGCCAGCTCTCCCCCCAGCGCCGAGCAGTACTTC,CASSPPSAEQYF
TRBV19,TRBJ1-5,few,TRBD1,TGTGCCAGTAGTATTCCGAAGGCGGGACAGGGCTTTCAGCCCCAGCATTTT,CASSIPKAGQGFQPQHF
TRBV4-1,TRBJ2-7,many,TRBD1,TGCGCCAGCAGCCGCAAAGCAGGGGGCGCGGAGTACGAGCAGTACTTC,CASSRKAGGAEYEQYF
TRBV12-3/TRBV12-4,TRBJ2-2,NA,TRBD2,TGTGCCACAACTGGGAGGGAGAACACCGGGGAGCTGTTTTTT,CATTGRENTGELFF
TRBV11-2,TRBJ2-3,many,TRBD2,TGTGCCAGCAAGGAGCGGGAGGAATTTACAGATACGCAGTATTTT,CASKEREEFTDTQYF
TRBV7-2,TRBJ2-1,many,NA,TGTGCCAGCAGCCGGGGGAACAATGAGCAGTTCTTC,CASSRGNNEQFF
TRBV7-2,TRBJ1-6,many,TRBD1,TGTGCCAGCAGCTTAGCGTGGACAGGACTCTATAATTCACCCCTCCACTTT,CASSLAWTGLYNSPLHF
TRBV5-5,TRBJ1-1,many,NA,TGTGCCAGCAGCTTCCGGACGTCGAACACTGAAGCTTTCTTT,CASSFRTSNTEAFF
TRBV18,TRBJ2-7,many,NA,TGTGCCAGCTCACCTGGGCCAGGGAGGGAGCAGTACTTC,CASSPGPGREQYF
TRBV11-2,TRBJ2-1,few,NA,TGTGCCAGCACACAAGCGGACTTAGGCTATGAGCAGTTCTTC,CASTQADLGYEQFF
TRBV6-1,TRBJ2-5,NA,NA,TGTGCCAGCAAGCAGAGCGGTGGGGGAGAGACCCAGTACTTC,CASKQSGGGETQYF
TRBV6-2/TRBV6-3,TRBJ1-5,NA,TRBD1,TGTGCCAGCAGTTACTACAAACAGGGGATCTATCAGCCCCAGCATTTT,CASSYYKQGIYQPQHF
TRBV6-2/TRBV6-3,TRBJ1-1,many,TRBD1,TGTGCCAGCAGTTACTCGGCGAGGGGACAGCGGGCTGAAGCTTTCTTT,CASSYSARGQRAEAFF
TRBV6-1,TRBJ1-5,many,NA,TGTGCCAGCAGCGACACGACAGTCAATCAGCCCCAGCATTTT,CASSDTTVNQPQHF
TRBV20-1,TRBJ2-7,many,NA,TGCAGTGCTAGGTTGGATACCTACTCCTACGAGCAGTACTTC,CSARLDTYSYEQYF
TRBV27,TRBJ1-5,NA,NA,TGTGCCAGCAGTCCACGACCTGACATCGGGGTGAGATATAGCAATCAGCCCCAGCATTTT,CASSPRPDIGVRYSNQPQHF